The 22 T cell receptor beta chains below were found in one sample sequenced in a study of OX40 agonist ivuxolimab in advanced cancers. Produced via immunoSEQ multiplex PCR; TCRdb's table is partial and in-frame only. The sample consists of over 60,000 clones, around 88% of them appearing once. Sequencing used CD4+ or CD8+ T cells sorted from blood, obtained in a trial of the OX40 agonist ivuxolimab. The receptors were sampled from an adult with an advanced solid tumor such as melanoma, head and neck, liver or kidney cancer.

The chain has TRBV19 and TRBJ1-1; D remains ambiguous. The CDR3 is 13 residues long. Trimming took 6 bases from V and 1 from J, leaving 9 bases between them. Germline values: CDR1 LNHDA, CDR2 SQIVND (reference sequence). For the CDR3, the DNA is TGTGCCAGTAGATCCGGGTGGAACACTGAAGCTTTCTTT. This sequence encodes CASRSGWNTEAFF.

This clone has a single count. The junction differs from germline at one of its ends, possibly a read error. The chain links TRBV27 to TRBJ2-4; no clear D gene. The germline V gene has CDR1 MNHEY and CDR2 SMNVEV (reference sequence). This CDR3 has 15 amino acids. The CDR3 DNA is TGTGCCACCGCGTTAGGGCGCGGAATCAAAACCATTCAGTACTTC. Residues: CATALGRGIKTIQYF.

The rearrangement links TRBV4-1 to TRBJ2-5, with D hard to call. Germline V gene lookup returns CDR1 MGHRA and CDR2 YSYEKL. The CDR3 loop spans 11 amino acids. V was cut by 5 bases and J by 5 bases, with 6 bases left in between. The CDR3 reads CASSGWETQYF. The CDR3 DNA reads TGCGCCAGCAGCGGATGGGAGACCCAGTACTTC.

The CDR3 loop reads CASSGPISADTQYF. The CDR3 coding sequence is TGTGCCAGCAGTGGCCCCATTAGCGCAGATACGCAGTATTTT. The chain recombines TRBV25-1 with TRBJ2-3; the D gene is possibly TRBD2 (5 bases). The CDR3 consists of 14 residues. The V and J ends lost 4 bases and 4 bases respectively, with 12 bases between them. Per the germline V gene, CDR1 is MGHDK and CDR2 is SYGVNS.

This clone was seen a single time. V gene TRBV28 combines with J gene TRBJ1-2, with D possibly TRBD1 on 6 matching bases. Trimming left V 4 bases short and J 8 bases short, with 11 bases between. The V gene's germline CDR1 is MDHEN and CDR2 SYDVKM. The CDR3 totals 12 residues. CDR3 residues: CASSSGVWGYTF. The CDR3 nucleotides are TGTGCCAGCAGTTCAGGGGTATGGGGCTACACCTTC.

The rearrangement uses TRBV29-1 and TRBJ2-5; tentatively, D is TRBD1 (6 bases). There are 15 residues in the CDR3. The V end was cut by 2 bases, the J end by 4 bases, with 17 bases between. Germline V lookup: CDR1 SQVTM, CDR2 ANQGSEA. The CDR3 loop is CSVERGTGDRETQYF. As DNA, the CDR3 is TGCAGCGTTGAAAGGGGGACCGGCGATCGAGAGACCCAGTACTTC.

The sample holds a few counts of this clone. This chain connects TRBV29-1 to TRBJ2-1; D is unresolved. Germline loops: CDR1 SQVTM, CDR2 ANQGSEA. CDR3 length equals 13 residues. V dropped 4 bases and J dropped 0 bases, with 7 bases sitting between them. Here the CDR3 DNA reads TGCAGCGTTGGGTTAAGCTCCTACAATGAGCAGTTCTTC. Protein: CSVGLSSYNEQFF.

For the CDR3, the DNA is TGTGCCAGCAGCCCGGGACAGCTCTATGGCTACACCTTC. Protein product: CASSPGQLYGYTF. The chain carries TRBV14 and TRBJ1-2; 7 bases align to TRBD1. Germline CDR1 is SGHDN and CDR2 is FVKESK. With 4 bases clipped from V and 4 bases from J, the junction kept 3 bases outside the gene matches. CDR3 length: 13 residues.

The chain couples TRBV5-8 to TRBJ2-7; 8 bases are a match to TRBD2. The CDR3 totals 15 residues. Germline assignment: CDR1 SGHTS and CDR2 YDEGEE. V was clipped by 3 bases and J by 5 bases; unmatched bases: 10. The CDR3 bases are TGTGCCAGCAGCTCACCCGAAGCGGGAGCCCACGAGCAGTACTTC. Translating gives CASSSPEAGAHEQYF.

This clone was counted once. The chain links TRBV18 to TRBJ2-7; D gene uncertain. Germline loops: CDR1 KGHSH, CDR2 LQKENI. V dropped 0 bases and J dropped 1 base, with 7 bases sitting between them. CDR3 length: 14 residues. The DNA of the CDR3 is TGTGCCAGCTCACCACCGGCAGGTTCCTACGAGCAGTACTTC. As protein: CASSPPAGSYEQYF. The complete variable domain, with remaining parts taken from reference TRBV18 and TRBJ2-7, reads NAGVMQNPRHLVRRRGQEARLRCSPMKGHSHVYWYRQLPEEGLKFMVYLQKENIIDESGMPKERFSAEFPKEGPSILRIQQVVRGDSAAYFCASSPPAGSYEQYFGPGTRLTVT.

The chain links TRBV19 to TRBJ2-1, with 7 bases lining up with TRBD2. The CDR3 runs to 13 residues. Trimming took 4 bases from V and 14 from J; bases not matched to a gene: 11. Germline loops: CDR1 LNHDA, CDR2 SQIVND (reference sequence). The CDR3 coding sequence is TGTGCCAGTAGTAATAACCCGGGACTAAAGGAGTTCTTC. Encoded protein: CASSNNPGLKEFF.

The chain carries TRBV18 and TRBJ2-5, with 12 bases aligning to TRBD2. CDR1 and CDR2 from the germline V gene are KGHSH and LQKENI. The trim removed 6 bases at V and 4 bases at J, leaving 12 bases unmatched. The CDR3 consists of 17 residues. CDR3 DNA sequence: TGTGCCAGCTCGTACCAGCCCGGGACTAGCGGGCTAGAGACCCAGTACTTC. This sequence encodes CASSYQPGTSGLETQYF.

The chain is built from TRBV9 and TRBJ2-5; 7 positions agree with TRBD2. With V trimmed by 2 bases and J by 5 bases, 12 bases remained unmatched. Germline CDR1 is SGDLS and CDR2 is YYNGEE. The CDR3 consists of 16 residues. The CDR3 coding sequence is TGTGCCAGCAGCGTGGGTGGTGTGCTCGGGGGGGAGACCCAGTACTTC. Residues: CASSVGGVLGGETQYF.

The genes are TRBV2 and TRBJ2-7, with D unclear. The CDR3 extends over 14 amino acids. The germline V gene has CDR1 SNHLY and CDR2 FYNNEI. The ends were cut back, 6 bases at V and 2 bases at J, with 14 bases in the middle. CDR3 in amino acids: CASSLSQEPYEQYF. CDR3 bases: TGTGCCAGCAGCCTAAGTCAGGAACCCTACGAGCAGTACTTC.

The genes are TRBV11-3 and TRBJ2-7; TRBD2 matches 8 bases. The length of the CDR3 is 14 residues. Losses at the gene ends were 5 bases for V and 7 bases for J; bases not matched to a gene: 10. Germline V gene lookup returns CDR1 SGHNT and CDR2 YENEEA. This CDR3 is CASSHGLAVGEQYF. The DNA for the CDR3 is TGTGCCAGCAGCCACGGACTAGCCGTCGGGGAGCAGTACTTC.

The chain couples TRBV18 to TRBJ1-2, with TRBD1 matching 8 bases. The V segment lost 2 bases and the J segment 8 bases; nucleotides outside the gene matches: 10. Germline lookup yields CDR1 KGHSH and CDR2 LQKENI. The CDR3 totals 15 residues. The DNA for the CDR3 is TGTGCCAGCTCACCAGAGGGTCAGGGGGCAGGAGGCTACACCTTC. Protein: CASSPEGQGAGGYTF.

The chain links TRBV7-2 to TRBJ2-3; a weak D match, TRBD1 (8 bases). V dropped 2 bases and J dropped 2 bases, with 14 bases sitting between them. Germline CDR1 and CDR2: SGHTA and FQGNSA. The CDR3 consists of 16 residues. The DNA for the CDR3 is TGTGCCAGCAGCTTAAGGACAGGGAGGGACACAGATACGCAGTATTTT. Amino acids: CASSLRTGRDTDTQYF.

The CDR3 DNA reads as TGTGCCAGCTCACCAATGAACACTGAAGCTTTCTTT. It codes for CASSPMNTEAFF. This chain uses TRBV18 with TRBJ1-1; D remains ambiguous. Germline V gives CDR1 KGHSH, CDR2 LQKENI. The length of the CDR3 is 12 residues. Trimming left V 2 bases short and J 0 bases short, with 1 base between.

The chain combines TRBV19 with TRBJ1-1; TRBD1 matches 11 bases. The germline V gene has CDR1 LNHDA and CDR2 SQIVND (reference sequence). V shed 3 bases and J 7 bases; nucleotides not matched to a gene: 4. The CDR3 contains 14 residues. CDR3 loop: CASSIRDRGNEAFF. The DNA of the CDR3 is TGTGCCAGTAGTATTCGGGACAGGGGGAATGAAGCTTTCTTT.

V and J are TRBV19 and TRBJ2-2; 8 bases agree with TRBD1. This CDR3 is 13 amino acids long. The V and J ends lost 11 bases and 0 bases, in that order; junction bases with no gene match: 2. The germline CDR1 and CDR2 sequences are LNHDA and SQIVND (reference sequence). This CDR3 reads CALGQANTGELFF. CDR3 DNA: TGTGCCTTGGGACAGGCGAACACCGGGGAGCTGTTTTTT.

The genes are TRBV30 and TRBJ1-1, with D maybe TRBD1 (5 bases). Between the trimmed V and J ends, which lost 7 bases and 4 bases, there was a span of 13 bases. CDR3 length equals 12 residues. Germline V gene data show CDR1 as GTSNPN and CDR2 as SVGIG (reference sequence). CDR3 sequence (DNA): TGTGCCTCCCGGGGGGGAAGCACTGAAGCTTTCTTT. This translates into CASRGGSTEAFF.

DNA for the CDR3: TGTGCCAGCAGAGTCACAGGGAACGGCTACACCTTC. This codes for CASRVTGNGYTF. The rearrangement joins TRBV28 to TRBJ1-2; D perhaps matches TRBD1 (6 bases). In germline, CDR1 is MDHEN, CDR2 SYDVKM. V lost 6 bases, J lost 8 bases, and 13 bases lay in between. The CDR3 covers 12 residues.